Following are 5 T cell receptor beta chains from one sample sequenced in a study of long-term antiretroviral therapy in people with HIV. Researchers report immunoSEQ v3.0 was run at survey level. TCRdb's copy holds only in-frame clones and misses some; the assay was immunoSEQ multiplex PCR. The sample consists of approximately 10,000 clones, around 80% of them appearing once. Material: unsorted PBMCs, obtained roughly 7.3 years after starting antiretroviral therapy. Source of these receptors: a man aged 45-65 years with HIV.

The V gene is TRBV15, the J gene TRBJ1-1, with D unresolved. V was clipped by 0 bases and J by 4 bases, with 6 bases between them. CDR1 and CDR2 from the germline V gene are LNHNV and YYDKDF (reference sequence). The CDR3 runs to 13 residues. The CDR3 sequence: CATSRDGITEAFF. The CDR3 DNA reads as TGTGCCACCAGCAGAGATGGTATCACTGAAGCTTTCTTT.

The chain has TRBV13 and TRBJ2-2; 7 bases map to TRBD2. V lost 8 bases, J lost 7 bases, and 7 bases stayed unmatched. In germline, CDR1 is PRHDT, CDR2 FYEKMQ (reference sequence). CDR3 size: 13 residues. This chain's CDR3 is CASGLGPIGELFF. The CDR3 DNA reads as TGTGCCAGCGGACTAGGCCCAATCGGGGAGCTGTTTTTT.

This chain joins TRBV5-1 and TRBJ2-7, with TRBD1 matching 10 bases. Trimming removed 3 bases from V and 5 bases from J; junction bases left unmatched: 8. The CDR3 is 15 residues long. Germline CDR1 and CDR2: SGHRS and YFSETQ. This chain's CDR3 is CASSSDGTGVDEQYF. CDR3 nucleotide sequence: TGCGCCAGCAGCTCTGACGGGACAGGGGTCGACGAGCAGTACTTC.

This clone is a singleton in its sample. This chain joins TRBV27 and TRBJ2-1; D may be TRBD1 (6 bases). The V and J ends lost 0 bases and 4 bases respectively, with 13 bases between them. The CDR3 is made up of 16 amino acids. Germline V CDR1 and CDR2: MNHEY, SMNVEV (reference sequence). Here the CDR3 DNA reads TGTGCCAGCAGTTTATCTCGTGGGACATTTTACAATGAGCAGTTCTTC. Translation: CASSLSRGTFYNEQFF.

V and J are TRBV6-6 and TRBJ1-1; possible D gene TRBD1, 5 bases. This CDR3 is 14 amino acids long. V was pared by 0 bases and J by 4 bases, with 9 bases between. CDR1 is MNHNY and CDR2 is SVGAGI in the germline V gene (reference sequence). The CDR3 DNA reads TGTGCCAGCAGTTACTCAGCGGGGGGCACTGAAGCTTTCTTT. The encoded protein is CASSYSAGGTEAFF.